This T cell receptor (beta chain) was obtained from a study of T cell repertoires in ileal Crohn's disease. Overall study results and limits: Mucosal expansions were suggested to be mainly CD8 T cells. All patients with clonality above 26.8% had endoscopic recurrence.

Sequencing was performed with immunoSEQ multiplex PCR; in TCRdb, only in-frame clones are kept and a portion is missing. There are 5,000 to 6,000 clones in the sample; 80% to 90% occur only once, and approximately 6.2% lies in the top ten. V was pared by 6 bases and J by 1 base, with 4 bases of the junction left unmatched. The CDR3 length is 14 residues. Germline V gives CDR1 MNHEY, CDR2 SVGAGI. There are a few counts of this clone. Its antigen is undetermined. The receptor was derived from an adult with Crohn's disease. The sample was ileal tissue. The gene calls are TRBV6-5 and TRBJ1-1, with 8 positions matching TRBD1. For the CDR3, the DNA is TGTGCCAGCAGACGGACAGGGACGAACACTGAAGCTTTCTTT. Its protein is CASRRTGTNTEAFF.